This T cell receptor (beta chain) was captured by sequencing in a study of blood T cells in healthy people across ages. It was with a sample-barcoded 5' primer and a J-beta primer mix that a second PCR of roughly 7 to 12 cycles was run. A single record per CDR3 protein comes from TCRdb applying MiXCR to the 5' RACE reads. The table includes roughly 410,000 distinct CDR3 sequences, 45% to 65% detected once. Trimming at V came to 6 bases and at J to 7 bases, leaving 14 bases not matched to a gene. Germline lookup yields CDR1 DFQATT and CDR2 SNEGSKA (reference sequence). The CDR3 runs to 14 residues. The J gene is TRBJ1-2, the V gene TRBV20-1; TRBD1 agrees at 7 bases. The clonotype originates from a man between 60 and 75 years old in good health. Sequencing was performed on blood. CDR3 protein: CSAESTGSHGGYTF. DNA of the CDR3: TGCAGTGCAGAATCGACAGGGAGCCACGGTGGCTACACCTTC.